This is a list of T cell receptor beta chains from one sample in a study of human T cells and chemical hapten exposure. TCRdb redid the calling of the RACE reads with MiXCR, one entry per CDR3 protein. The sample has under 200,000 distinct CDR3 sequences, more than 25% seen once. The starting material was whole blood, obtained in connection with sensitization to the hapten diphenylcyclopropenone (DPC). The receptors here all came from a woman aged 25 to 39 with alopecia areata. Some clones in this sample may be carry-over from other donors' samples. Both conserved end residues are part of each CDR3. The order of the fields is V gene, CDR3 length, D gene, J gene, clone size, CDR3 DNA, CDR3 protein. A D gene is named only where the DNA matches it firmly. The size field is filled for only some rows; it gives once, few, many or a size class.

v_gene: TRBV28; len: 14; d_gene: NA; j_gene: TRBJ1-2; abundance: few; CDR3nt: TGTGCCAGCAGTCCGTTGGTTGCGCGCTATGGCTACACCTTC; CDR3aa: CASSPLVARYGYTF
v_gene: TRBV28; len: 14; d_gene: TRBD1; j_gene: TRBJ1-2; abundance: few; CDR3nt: TGTGCCAGCAGCTCAGGGGGCGTCGCCTATGGCTACACCTTC; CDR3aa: CASSSGGVAYGYTF
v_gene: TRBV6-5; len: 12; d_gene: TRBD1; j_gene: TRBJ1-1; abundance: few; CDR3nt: TGTGCCAGCAGCAGGACAGGGGTCGAAGCTTTCTTT; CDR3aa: CASSRTGVEAFF
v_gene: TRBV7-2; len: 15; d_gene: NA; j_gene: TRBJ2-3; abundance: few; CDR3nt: TGTGCCAGCAGCTTAGTTGGCGGGAGCACAGATACGCAGTATTTT; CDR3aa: CASSLVGGSTDTQYF
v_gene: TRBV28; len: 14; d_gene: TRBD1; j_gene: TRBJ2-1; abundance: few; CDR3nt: TGTGCCAGCAAAATTGGGAACAGGGGCAATGAGCAGTTCTTC; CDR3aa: CASKIGNRGNEQFF
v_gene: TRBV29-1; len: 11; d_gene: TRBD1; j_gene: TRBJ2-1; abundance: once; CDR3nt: TGCAGCGTCCACAGGGGATATGAGCAGTTCTTC; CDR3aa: CSVHRGYEQFF
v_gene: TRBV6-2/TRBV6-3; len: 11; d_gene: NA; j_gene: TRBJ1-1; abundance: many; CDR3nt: TGTGCCAGCAGCCGGGGGAGTGAAGCTTTCTTT; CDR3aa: CASSRGSEAFF
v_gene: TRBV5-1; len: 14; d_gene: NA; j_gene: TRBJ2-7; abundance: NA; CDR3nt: TGCGCCAGCAGCTTGGCCGGACAGAACTACGAGCAGTACTTC; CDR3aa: CASSLAGQNYEQYF
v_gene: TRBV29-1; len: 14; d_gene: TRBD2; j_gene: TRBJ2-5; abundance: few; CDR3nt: TGCAGCGTTGCGGGGGGAGGTCCCCAAGAGACCCAGTACTTC; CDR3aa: CSVAGGGPQETQYF
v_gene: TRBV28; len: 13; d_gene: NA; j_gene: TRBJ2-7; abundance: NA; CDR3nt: TGTGCCAGCAGCCTGACAGTTCCATACGAGCAGTACTTC; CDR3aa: CASSLTVPYEQYF